The 20 T cell receptor beta chains given below trace back to one sample, sequenced in a study of cytomegalovirus exposure and HLA in healthy donors. Primers for the PCR totalled 60 Vbeta and 13 Jbeta. Profiled with immunoSEQ multiplex PCR; TCRdb holds only in-frame clones, not every one. The sample lists fewer than 200,000 clones, 75% occurring once. Sequencing was done on a sample of PBMCs. The source of these receptors is a woman aged 50 to 60 in good health and CMV-seropositive.

The table lists this clone with a few counts. The chain recombines TRBV5-6 with TRBJ1-2; D unresolved. The CDR3 is made up of 12 amino acids. CDR1 and CDR2 (germline): SGHDT, YYEEEE. Deletions cut 3 bases from V and 2 bases from J, with 5 bases between. The CDR3 protein is CASSSGNYGYTF. CDR3 coding DNA: TGTGCCAGCAGCTCCGGGAACTATGGCTACACCTTC.

V gene TRBV6-1 combines with J gene TRBJ2-4, with D maybe TRBD1 (5 bases). CDR1 and CDR2 (germline): MNHNS, SASEGT. Between the trimmed V and J ends, which lost 5 bases and 2 bases, there was a span of 13 bases. The CDR3 runs 15 residues. CDR3 residues: CASSKDPGTKNIQYF. CDR3 DNA: TGTGCCAGCAGTAAAGACCCAGGGACCAAAAACATTCAGTACTTC.

The chain recombines TRBV27 with TRBJ1-3; no reliable D call. Germline CDR1 MNHEY, CDR2 SMNVEV (reference sequence). V was trimmed by 3 bases and J by 4 bases, leaving 13 bases between them. The CDR3 extends over 15 amino acids. CDR3 loop: CASSLSQAGGNTIYF. CDR3 coding DNA: TGTGCCAGCAGTTTGAGCCAGGCAGGAGGAAACACCATATATTTT.

This chain uses TRBV4-1 with TRBJ1-1; D remains ambiguous. From germline, CDR1 is MGHRA and CDR2 YSYEKL. Trimming stripped 5 bases from V and 0 bases from J, with 13 bases between. The CDR3 has 15 residues. The CDR3 DNA reads as TGCGCCAGCAGCTCATACACGGAGTTGAACACTGAAGCTTTCTTT. Amino acids: CASSSYTELNTEAFF.

This chain uses TRBV4-2 with TRBJ1-2, with D unresolved. There are 13 residues in the CDR3. In germline, CDR1 is LGHNA, CDR2 YNFKEQ. Trimming left V 0 bases short and J 2 bases short, with 4 bases between. The CDR3 here is CASSQEQNYGYTF. The CDR3 region has the DNA TGTGCCAGCAGCCAAGAACAGAACTATGGCTACACCTTC.

The chain has TRBV29-1 and TRBJ1-4; perhaps TRBD1 as D (5 bases). The germline gives CDR1 SQVTM, CDR2 ANQGSEA. The CDR3 has 13 residues. V shed 4 bases and J shed 4 bases, with 10 bases lying between them. Here the CDR3 reads CSVGQNFNEKLFF. In DNA, the CDR3 is TGCAGCGTTGGACAGAACTTTAATGAAAAACTGTTTTTT.

This chain joins TRBV11-2 and TRBJ1-6; 12 positions match TRBD1. J gave up 8 bases and V 1 base, and 3 bases lay outside the gene matches. The CDR3 consists of 16 residues. CDR1 is SGHAT and CDR2 is FQNNGV in the germline V gene. CDR3 in DNA: TGTGCCAGCAGCTTAGGGGACAGGGGGCTTTATTCACCCCTCCACTTT. This codes for CASSLGDRGLYSPLHF.

The V call is TRBV9, the J call TRBJ1-5; tentatively, D is TRBD1 (5 bases). Trimming cost V 4 bases and J 1 base, with 9 bases left between them. The CDR3 is made up of 14 amino acids. From germline, CDR1 is SGDLS and CDR2 YYNGEE. CDR3 sequence: CASSRGGSNQPQHF. The CDR3 DNA is TGTGCCAGCAGCAGGGGTGGGAGCAATCAGCCCCAGCATTTT.

The chain links TRBV9 to TRBJ1-6; D is unclear. V was shortened by 5 bases and J by 8 bases, with 14 bases between the two germline ends. CDR3 size: 14 residues. Germline CDR1 and CDR2: SGDLS and YYNGEE. CDR3 amino acids: CASSTTALDSPLHF. DNA for the CDR3: TGTGCCAGCAGTACGACTGCCCTGGATTCACCCCTCCACTTT. Looking up the rest from reference TRBV9 and TRBJ1-6 gives the full variable domain: DSGVTQTPKHLITATGQRVTLRCSPRSGDLSVYWYQQSLDQGLQFLIQYYNGEERAKGNILERFSAQQFPDLHSELNLSSLELGDSALYFCASSTTALDSPLHFGNGTRLTVT.

The chain carries TRBV7-9 and TRBJ2-1; 7 bases match TRBD2. The germline V gene encodes CDR1 SEHNR and CDR2 FQNEAQ (reference sequence). J was trimmed by 4 bases and V by 4 bases; bases with no gene match: 10. The CDR3 sequence is 16 residues long. The CDR3 region is CASSSTVGGVYNEQFF. CDR3 nucleotide sequence: TGTGCCAGCAGCTCCACCGTGGGGGGGGTATACAATGAGCAGTTCTTC.

This clone was found once. V is TRBV7-2 and J is TRBJ2-2, with TRBD2 matching over 10 bases. V dropped 1 base and J dropped 8; count of bases not matched to a gene: 16. This CDR3 contains 19 residues. Germline values: CDR1 SGHTA, CDR2 FQGNSA. The DNA of the CDR3 is TGTGCCAGCAGCTTAGAGTTTGATAGCGGGGGGCCTTCAGAGGGGGAGCTGTTTTTT. It encodes CASSLEFDSGGPSEGELFF. Variable domain in full (rest from reference TRBV7-2 and TRBJ2-2): GAGVSQSPSNKVTEKGKDVELRCDPISGHTALYWYRQSLGQGLEFLIYFQGNSAPDKSGLPSDRFSAERTGGSVSTLTIQRTQQEDSAVYLCASSLEFDSGGPSEGELFFGEGSRLTVL.

This clone occurred once. Germline is not matched at one junction end, which may reflect a read error. The J gene is TRBJ1-1, the V gene TRBV7-2; 7 positions agree with TRBD1. From germline, CDR1 is SGHTA and CDR2 FQGNSA. The CDR3 is made up of 13 amino acids. CDR3 residues: CANSAPTGAAAFF. CDR3 nucleotides: TGTGCCAACAGCGCACCAACAGGGGCTGCTGCTTTCTTT. The full variable domain, rest sourced from reference TRBV7-2 and TRBJ1-1, is GAGVSQSPSNKVTEKGKDVELRCDPISGHTALYWYRQSLGQGLEFLIYFQGNSAPDKSGLPSDRFSAERTGGSVSTLTIQRTQQEDSAVYLCANSAPTGAAAFFGQGTRLTVV.

The gene calls are TRBV10-3 and TRBJ2-1; 14 bases are shared with TRBD2. The CDR3 runs 18 residues. Germline trimming cut 1 base from V and 4 bases from J; bases unmatched to any gene: 6. The germline gives CDR1 ENHRY, CDR2 SYGVKD. In nucleotides, the CDR3 is TGTGCCATCAGTGAGTTCGGGACTAGCGGGGGCCCTTACAATGAGCAGTTCTTC. It codes for CAISEFGTSGGPYNEQFF.

The CDR3 DNA sequence: TGTGCCAGTAGTAAGACAGGGCCCACAGATACGCAGTATTTT. Translation gives CASSKTGPTDTQYF. The chain links TRBV19 to TRBJ2-3; 7 bases are shared with TRBD1. V gave up 4 bases and J gave up 2 bases; unmatched junction bases: 3. Germline loops: CDR1 LNHDA, CDR2 SQIVND (reference sequence). This CDR3 has 14 residues.

The chain joins TRBV19 to TRBJ2-5; D gene unclear. The ends were cut back, 4 bases at V and 5 bases at J, with 5 bases in the middle. This CDR3 comprises 11 residues. The germline gives CDR1 LNHDA, CDR2 SQIVND (reference sequence). CDR3 loop: CASSSGETQYF. CDR3 nucleotide sequence: TGTGCCAGTAGTAGCGGTGAGACCCAGTACTTC.

The genes are TRBV11-2 and TRBJ2-4; D possibly corresponds to TRBD2 (6 bases). The V gene lost 3 bases and the J gene lost 2 bases, with 23 bases spanning the gap. CDR1 SGHAT and CDR2 FQNNGV come from the germline V gene. This CDR3 region has 19 residues. CDR3 sequence: CASSLQGVAAMAPKNIQYF. In DNA form, the CDR3 reads TGTGCCAGCAGCTTGCAGGGAGTAGCGGCCATGGCCCCCAAAAACATTCAGTACTTC.

The chain combines TRBV2 with TRBJ2-1; possible D gene TRBD1, 6 bases. CDR3 length: 13 residues. V was cut by 6 bases and J by 15 bases, with 21 bases left in between. Germline values: CDR1 SNHLY, CDR2 FYNNEI. CDR3 sequence (DNA): TGTGCCAGCAGCCCCCTTGGGGGCTTTGGCGGGTTCTTC. Translated: CASSPLGGFGGFF. Filled out from reference TRBV2 and TRBJ2-1, the complete variable domain reads EPEVTQTPSHQVTQMGQEVILRCVPISNHLYFYWYRQILGQKVEFLVSFYNNEISEKSEIFDDQFSVERPDGSNFTLKIRSTKLEDSAMYFCASSPLGGFGGFFGPGTRLTVL.

The gene calls are TRBV7-9 and TRBJ2-7; 10 positions agree with TRBD2. The CDR3 is 14 residues long. CDR1 is SEHNR and CDR2 is FQNEAQ in the germline V gene (reference sequence). Losses at the gene ends were 5 bases for V and 6 bases for J; bases not matched to a gene: 7. CDR3 sequence (DNA): TGTGCCAGCAGCGCTCTAGCGGGGGCCGGCGAGCAGTACTTC. Translated: CASSALAGAGEQYF.

The chain uses TRBV2 and TRBJ1-3; D may be TRBD1 (6 bases). CDR1 is SNHLY, CDR2 FYNNEI, per germline. Trimming removed 2 bases from V and 4 bases from J, with 9 bases in between. The CDR3 has 14 residues. The CDR3 spells CASSEYRVGNTIYF. CDR3 sequence (DNA): TGTGCCAGCAGTGAATACAGGGTCGGAAACACCATATATTTT.

This clone showed up just a few times. The CDR3 protein is CASSLELQETQYF. CDR3 DNA sequence: TGTGCCAGCAGCTTAGAACTACAAGAGACCCAGTACTTC. V and J are TRBV11-3 and TRBJ2-5; D is ambiguous. V was cut by 0 bases and J by 2 bases, with 4 bases left in between. Germline V lookup: CDR1 SGHNT, CDR2 YENEEA. This CDR3 has 13 amino acids.